This T cell receptor beta chain was identified in a study of T cell responses to AZD1222 COVID-19 vaccine. Findings of the study overall: Samples come after the peak T cell response, not at day 14. Epitopes outside B.1.351 and B.1.1.7 mutated regions reportedly drew nearly half of spike TCRs. Females made up more of the donors, who were largely white British, and clonal diversity may have come out too low.

There are 13 residues in the CDR3. Looked up from germline, CDR1 is LNHDA and CDR2 is SQIVND (reference sequence). V lost 2 bases to trimming and J lost 9 bases, with 8 bases between them. Data came from immunoSEQ multiplex PCR; TCRdb stores just in-frame clones and leaves some out. The sample has some 180,000 clones; just under 95% are singletons. A word on this clone: Its antigen remains unidentified.

The chain combines TRBV19 with TRBJ1-6; D remains unclear. This receptor was taken from an adult who received the MenACWY meningococcal vaccine as a control. Sample: peripheral blood, taken 28 days after the second dose of the MenACWY control vaccine. CDR3 coding DNA: TGTGCCAGTAGTATAAACCCTCGTTCACCCCTCCACTTT. The encoded protein is CASSINPRSPLHF.